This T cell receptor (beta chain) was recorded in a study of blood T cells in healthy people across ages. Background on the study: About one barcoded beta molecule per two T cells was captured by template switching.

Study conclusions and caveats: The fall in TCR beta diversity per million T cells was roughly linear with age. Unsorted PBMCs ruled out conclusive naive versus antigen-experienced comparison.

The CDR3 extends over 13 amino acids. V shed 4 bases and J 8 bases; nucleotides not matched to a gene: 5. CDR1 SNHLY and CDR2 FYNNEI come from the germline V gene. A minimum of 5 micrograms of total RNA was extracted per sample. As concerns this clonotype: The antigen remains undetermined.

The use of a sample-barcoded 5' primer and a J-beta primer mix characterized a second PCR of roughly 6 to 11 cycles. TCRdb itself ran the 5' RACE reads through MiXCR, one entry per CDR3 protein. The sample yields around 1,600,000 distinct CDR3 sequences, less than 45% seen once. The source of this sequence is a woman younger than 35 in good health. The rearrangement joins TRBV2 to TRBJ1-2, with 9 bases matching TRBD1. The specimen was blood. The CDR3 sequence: CASSGGTGRGYTF. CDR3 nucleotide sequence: TGTGCCAGCAGTGGTGGGACAGGGAGAGGCTACACCTTC. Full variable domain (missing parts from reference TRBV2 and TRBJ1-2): EPEVTQTPSHQVTQMGQEVILRCVPISNHLYFYWYRQILGQKVEFLVSFYNNEISEKSEIFDDQFSVERPDGSNFTLKIRSTKLEDSAMYFCASSGGTGRGYTFGSGTRLTVV.